This T cell receptor beta chain was obtained from a study of T cell changes during pregnancy in multiple sclerosis (dated by TCRdb to between 2018 and 2021). Describing the broader study: In women with multiple sclerosis, the researchers looked at how the T cell repertoire shifted as pregnancy progressed.

A word on this clone: Its cognate antigen has yet to be identified. Base qualities are not provided; no much larger clone lies one nucleotide away.

Per the germline V gene, KGHSH is the CDR1 and LQKENI is the CDR2. Germline trimming: 5 bases from V, 3 bases from J; junction bases outside gene matches: 10. The CDR3 measures 16 amino acids from cysteine to phenylalanine. Here the CDR3 DNA is all that survives: 48 bases in frame from base 1. The library relied on the immunoSEQ multiplex PCR assay. TCRdb took this table from immuneACCESS and kept in-frame rearrangements with V and J called. Such tables lack part of the clones; where checked against another copy, unresolved V genes explain under half of the gap, and the rest is unexplained. Across this sample there are tens of thousands of clones, with roughly nine tenths seen only once. 1% to 1.5% of the sample is in the top ten clones.

The chain couples TRBV18 to TRBJ2-1, with 7 junctional bases fitting TRBD2. The clonotype was recovered from a female donor with multiple sclerosis, enrolled in a pregnancy study. The sequenced sample was CD4+ T cells from peripheral blood mononuclear cells, obtained in the first trimester of pregnancy. The base sequence is TGTGCCAGCTCAAAACTAGCTGGCGGGAGCTACAATGAGCAGTTCTTC. It specifies CASSKLAGGSYNEQFF.